This entry lists 2 T cell receptor beta chains sequenced from one sample in a study of OX40 agonist ivuxolimab in advanced cancers. TCRdb's copy holds only in-frame clones and misses some; the assay was immunoSEQ multiplex PCR. The top ten hold 9% to 10% of the sample, which has roughly 48,000 clones, about 85% seen once. The sequencing used CD4+ or CD8+ T cells sorted from blood, collected in a trial of the OX40 agonist ivuxolimab. Every receptor here comes from an adult with an advanced solid tumor such as melanoma, head and neck, liver or kidney cancer.

The rearrangement links TRBV28 to TRBJ2-5; 9 nucleotides match TRBD1. Germline V gives CDR1 MDHEN, CDR2 SYDVKM. The CDR3 contains 14 residues. Unmatched junction bases numbered 7, after V lost 6 bases and J lost 5 bases. The CDR3: CASRETGGSETQYF. Written as DNA, the CDR3 is TGTGCCAGCAGGGAGACAGGGGGTTCGGAGACCCAGTACTTC.

CDR3 DNA sequence: TGCGCCAGCAGCTTGGAAAGGGGAGCAACCGGGGAGCTGTTTTTT. Its translation is CASSLERGATGELFF. This rearrangement joins TRBV5-1 to TRBJ2-2; D possibly matches TRBD1 or TRBD2 (5 bases each). The V gene's germline CDR1 is SGHRS and CDR2 YFSETQ. V dropped 0 bases and J dropped 5 bases, with 11 bases sitting between them. There are 15 residues in the CDR3.